These T cell receptor beta chains were read from a single sample in a study of T cell repertoires in cytomegalovirus infection. MiXCR, run by TCRdb on the reads, gives a single entry per CDR3 protein. Of nearly 650,000 distinct CDR3 sequences in the sample, less than 25% were seen once. Sequenced material: CD8+ T cells from PBMCs. The receptors were sampled from a human donor in good health (CMV status not recorded). Some clones in this sample may be carry-over from other donors' samples. The CDR3 runs from the conserved cysteine through the conserved F or W. The order of the fields is V gene, clone size, J gene, D gene, CDR3 DNA, CDR3 protein. A D gene is named only where the DNA matches it firmly. Only some rows state a clone size, as once, few, many or a class for expanded clones.

v_call: TRBV7-9
clone_size: many
j_call: TRBJ2-1
d_call: NA
cdr3_nt: TGTGCCAGCAGCATTCGGCGGGCGGGGTTAGATGAGCAGTTCTTC
cdr3_aa: CASSIRRAGLDEQFF

v_call: TRBV9
clone_size: NA
j_call: TRBJ2-1
d_call: TRBD1
cdr3_nt: TGTACCAGCAGCGTCTCGGGACAGGAGTACAATGAGCAGTTCTTC
cdr3_aa: CTSSVSGQEYNEQFF

v_call: TRBV7-9
clone_size: many
j_call: TRBJ2-3
d_call: TRBD2
cdr3_nt: TGTGCCAGCAGCTTCCCCTCCGGGACTAGCAAGGCAGATACGCAGTATTTT
cdr3_aa: CASSFPSGTSKADTQYF

v_call: TRBV7-9
clone_size: many
j_call: TRBJ1-5
d_call: NA
cdr3_nt: TGTGCCAGCAGCGGATGGGGGGCTGGACAGCCCCAGCATTTT
cdr3_aa: CASSGWGAGQPQHF

v_call: TRBV20-1
clone_size: once
j_call: TRBJ1-5
d_call: TRBD1
cdr3_nt: TGCAGTGCTAGATGGGTGACAGGGGCTGGAGGCTCCCGATATAGCAATCAGCCCCAGCATTTT
cdr3_aa: CSARWVTGAGGSRYSNQPQHF

v_call: TRBV29-1
clone_size: NA
j_call: TRBJ1-4
d_call: NA
cdr3_nt: TGCAGCGCCGTTGTGGGGCTTGCTAATGAAAAACTGTTTTTT
cdr3_aa: CSAVVGLANEKLFF

v_call: TRBV2
clone_size: NA
j_call: TRBJ1-6
d_call: TRBD1
cdr3_nt: TGTGCCAGCAGTGTTCTCACAGGGGGCTCCTATAATTCACCCCTCCACTTT
cdr3_aa: CASSVLTGGSYNSPLHF

v_call: TRBV19
clone_size: few
j_call: TRBJ2-1
d_call: NA
cdr3_nt: TGTGCCAGTAGTATCTCCCTCCCTAGTATTGAGCAGTTCTTC
cdr3_aa: CASSISLPSIEQFF

v_call: TRBV24-1
clone_size: few
j_call: TRBJ2-1
d_call: NA
cdr3_nt: TGTGCCACCAGTGACCCTCTGCTAGGGGACAATGAGCAGTTCTTC
cdr3_aa: CATSDPLLGDNEQFF

v_call: TRBV28
clone_size: few
j_call: TRBJ1-5
d_call: NA
cdr3_nt: TGTGCCAGCAGATCAGACAATCAGCCCCAGCATTTT
cdr3_aa: CASRSDNQPQHF

v_call: TRBV6-6
clone_size: NA
j_call: TRBJ1-5
d_call: NA
cdr3_nt: TGTGCCAGCACACCCTGGAGCAATCAGCCCCAGCATTTT
cdr3_aa: CASTPWSNQPQHF

v_call: TRBV28
clone_size: NA
j_call: TRBJ2-3
d_call: NA
cdr3_nt: TGTGCCAGCAGTTTGGACCAGGGACCCACAGATACGCAGTATTTT
cdr3_aa: CASSLDQGPTDTQYF

v_call: TRBV7-3
clone_size: NA
j_call: TRBJ1-4
d_call: NA
cdr3_nt: TGTGCCAGCACCCCTTGGGCAGGGGAAGAAAAACTGTTTTTT
cdr3_aa: CASTPWAGEEKLFF

v_call: TRBV9
clone_size: NA
j_call: TRBJ2-2
d_call: TRBD1
cdr3_nt: TGTGCCAGCAGCCCGCCGGACAGGCCCGGGGAGCTGTTTTTT
cdr3_aa: CASSPPDRPGELFF

v_call: TRBV28
clone_size: NA
j_call: TRBJ1-5
d_call: NA
cdr3_nt: TGTGCCGGCAGTTTAGCGGGCCGCAATCAGCCCCAGCATTTT
cdr3_aa: CAGSLAGRNQPQHF

v_call: TRBV18
clone_size: NA
j_call: TRBJ1-2
d_call: NA
cdr3_nt: TGTGCCAGCTCACCACCGATCGACTATGGCTACACCTTC
cdr3_aa: CASSPPIDYGYTF

v_call: TRBV7-2
clone_size: many
j_call: TRBJ2-5
d_call: TRBD1
cdr3_nt: TGTGCCAGCAGCTTAACCTGGGACAGGGGGCTCGAGACCCAGTACTTC
cdr3_aa: CASSLTWDRGLETQYF

v_call: TRBV29-1
clone_size: few
j_call: TRBJ1-1
d_call: NA
cdr3_nt: TGCAGCGTTGAATCCGGAGAGAACACTGAAGCTTTCTTT
cdr3_aa: CSVESGENTEAFF

v_call: TRBV14
clone_size: NA
j_call: TRBJ2-2
d_call: TRBD1
cdr3_nt: TGTGCCAGCAGCCCCTGGACAGGACCCACCGGGGAGCTGTTTTTT
cdr3_aa: CASSPWTGPTGELFF

v_call: TRBV6-5
clone_size: NA
j_call: TRBJ2-3
d_call: TRBD1
cdr3_nt: TGTGCCAACCGGCTGAGGGGGCTGAGCACAGATACGCAGTATTTT
cdr3_aa: CANRLRGLSTDTQYF

v_call: TRBV7-9
clone_size: NA
j_call: TRBJ2-7
d_call: NA
cdr3_nt: TGTGCCAGCCTGACCGTTCCCTACGAGCAGTACTTC
cdr3_aa: CASLTVPYEQYF

v_call: TRBV6-5
clone_size: NA
j_call: TRBJ1-1
d_call: NA
cdr3_nt: TGTGCCAGCAGTGTAACAGGGCGCACTGAAGCTTTCTTT
cdr3_aa: CASSVTGRTEAFF

v_call: TRBV7-9
clone_size: few
j_call: TRBJ2-4
d_call: NA
cdr3_nt: TGTGCCACTCAAGGGGGGCCCTACGCCAAAAACATTCAGTACTTC
cdr3_aa: CATQGGPYAKNIQYF

v_call: TRBV5-6
clone_size: NA
j_call: TRBJ2-7
d_call: NA
cdr3_nt: TGTGCCAGCGATAGTGGCCCGGCCAATCGAGAATACGAGCAGTACTTC
cdr3_aa: CASDSGPANREYEQYF

v_call: TRBV7-8
clone_size: many
j_call: TRBJ2-1
d_call: NA
cdr3_nt: TGTGCCAGCAGCTTAATGGAGGGGGAGAAGGGCAATGAGCAGTTCTTC
cdr3_aa: CASSLMEGEKGNEQFF

v_call: TRBV28
clone_size: few
j_call: TRBJ2-1
d_call: NA
cdr3_nt: TGTGCCAGCGGTGGGCATGAGCAGTTCTTC
cdr3_aa: CASGGHEQFF

v_call: TRBV7-9
clone_size: few
j_call: TRBJ2-3
d_call: NA
cdr3_nt: TGTGCCAGCAGCTTAACTACCACCCCATATACGCAGTATTTT
cdr3_aa: CASSLTTTPYTQYF

v_call: TRBV10-2
clone_size: NA
j_call: TRBJ2-7
d_call: TRBD1
cdr3_nt: TGCGCCAGCAAATCGGGACAGGGATTCTACGAGCAGTACTTC
cdr3_aa: CASKSGQGFYEQYF

v_call: TRBV7-2
clone_size: many
j_call: TRBJ1-6
d_call: NA
cdr3_nt: TGTGCCAGCAGCTTAAGAAGGCTCTATAGGGAGGATAATTCACCCCTCCACTTT
cdr3_aa: CASSLRRLYREDNSPLHF

v_call: TRBV7-9
clone_size: many
j_call: TRBJ2-3
d_call: TRBD2
cdr3_nt: TGTGCCAGCAGCGTTCGCGGCGGGGGGCCGTCACCCAATACGCAGTATTTT
cdr3_aa: CASSVRGGGPSPNTQYF

v_call: TRBV7-6
clone_size: few
j_call: TRBJ1-5
d_call: NA
cdr3_nt: TGTGCCAGCAGCTTAGGGGCCACAGGCAATCAGCCCCAGCATTTT
cdr3_aa: CASSLGATGNQPQHF

v_call: TRBV29-1
clone_size: NA
j_call: TRBJ2-1
d_call: NA
cdr3_nt: TGCAGCGTTGAAGATCTAACGAGTAACTCCTACAATGAGCAGTTCTTC
cdr3_aa: CSVEDLTSNSYNEQFF

v_call: TRBV18
clone_size: NA
j_call: TRBJ1-3
d_call: NA
cdr3_nt: TGTGCCAGCTCACACCCGGGACACGACAGCTCTGGAAACACCATATATTTT
cdr3_aa: CASSHPGHDSSGNTIYF

v_call: TRBV20-1
clone_size: NA
j_call: TRBJ2-1
d_call: NA
cdr3_nt: TGCAGTGCTAGTGAAGGGGGGGGCCTCTTCGTTGAGCAGTTCTTC
cdr3_aa: CSASEGGGLFVEQFF

v_call: TRBV10-3
clone_size: NA
j_call: TRBJ1-2
d_call: TRBD1
cdr3_nt: TGTGCCATCAGTACTATGCCCGGGACAGCAAACTATGGCTACACCTTC
cdr3_aa: CAISTMPGTANYGYTF

v_call: TRBV7-8
clone_size: many
j_call: TRBJ2-1
d_call: TRBD2
cdr3_nt: TGTGCCAGCAGCTCCAGACTAGCGGGGGGGGGCTATAGGGATGAGCAGTTCTTC
cdr3_aa: CASSSRLAGGGYRDEQFF

v_call: TRBV7-9
clone_size: few
j_call: TRBJ2-1
d_call: NA
cdr3_nt: TGTGCCAGCAGCTCTTCTCAACCGTCCCTGACCTACAATGAGCAGTTCTTC
cdr3_aa: CASSSSQPSLTYNEQFF

v_call: TRBV24-1
clone_size: few
j_call: TRBJ2-1
d_call: TRBD1
cdr3_nt: TGTGCCACGACAGGGCGGATGGGTGAGCAGTTCTTC
cdr3_aa: CATTGRMGEQFF

v_call: TRBV12-3/TRBV12-4
clone_size: many
j_call: TRBJ1-1
d_call: NA
cdr3_nt: TGTGCCAGCAGTTTAGCGGCGGGGGGGCGAACTGAAGCTTTCTTT
cdr3_aa: CASSLAAGGRTEAFF

v_call: TRBV29-1
clone_size: NA
j_call: TRBJ1-4
d_call: TRBD1
cdr3_nt: TGCAGCGTTGCCCCGGGACAGGGGCTGGGAGCGCCTAATGAAAAACTGTTTTTT
cdr3_aa: CSVAPGQGLGAPNEKLFF

v_call: TRBV6-4
clone_size: NA
j_call: TRBJ1-4
d_call: TRBD1
cdr3_nt: TGTGCCAGCAGTCCCATCCGGGACAGGGGAGGAACTAATGAAAAACTGTTTTTT
cdr3_aa: CASSPIRDRGGTNEKLFF

v_call: TRBV20-1
clone_size: NA
j_call: TRBJ2-3
d_call: NA
cdr3_nt: TGCAGTGCTAGAGATCCGGCGGGCACAGATACGCAGTATTTT
cdr3_aa: CSARDPAGTDTQYF

v_call: TRBV4-1
clone_size: NA
j_call: TRBJ2-1
d_call: TRBD2
cdr3_nt: TGCGCCAGCAGCCAAGCTTTAAGCGGGGGGTCCTACAATGAGCAGTTCTTC
cdr3_aa: CASSQALSGGSYNEQFF

v_call: TRBV6-1
clone_size: NA
j_call: TRBJ2-1
d_call: TRBD2
cdr3_nt: TGTGCCAGCAGTGAAAAACTGTGGCTAGCGGGGGCCTCCTTGTGGAATGAGCAGTTCTTC
cdr3_aa: CASSEKLWLAGASLWNEQFF

v_call: TRBV10-3
clone_size: NA
j_call: TRBJ1-6
d_call: NA
cdr3_nt: TGTGCCATCAGTGACGCGGGGACTAATTCACCCCTCCACTTT
cdr3_aa: CAISDAGTNSPLHF

v_call: TRBV7-7
clone_size: many
j_call: TRBJ2-5
d_call: NA
cdr3_nt: TGTGCTAGCAGCTCCCTTTTCGGGGAACAAGAGACCCAGTACTTC
cdr3_aa: CASSSLFGEQETQYF

v_call: TRBV11-2
clone_size: NA
j_call: TRBJ2-1
d_call: NA
cdr3_nt: TGTGCCAGCAGCCCAAAGGGCGAAGTGAGCTCCTACAATGAGCAGTTCTTC
cdr3_aa: CASSPKGEVSSYNEQFF

v_call: TRBV9
clone_size: NA
j_call: TRBJ1-1
d_call: NA
cdr3_nt: TGTGCCAGCAGCGCGACGGCAGGTCCGAACACTGAAGCTTTCTTT
cdr3_aa: CASSATAGPNTEAFF

v_call: TRBV27
clone_size: NA
j_call: TRBJ2-5
d_call: NA
cdr3_nt: TGTGCCAGCAGTTTCGGGGGCAGGCAGACCCAGTACTTC
cdr3_aa: CASSFGGRQTQYF

v_call: TRBV19
clone_size: NA
j_call: TRBJ1-1
d_call: NA
cdr3_nt: TGTGCCAGTAGTATACCGGGCACCTACACTGAAGCTTTCTTT
cdr3_aa: CASSIPGTYTEAFF

v_call: TRBV4-2
clone_size: NA
j_call: TRBJ2-1
d_call: TRBD1
cdr3_nt: TGTGCCAGCAGCCATAGGGACAGGAGTTCCTACAATGAGCAGTTCTTC
cdr3_aa: CASSHRDRSSYNEQFF

v_call: TRBV12-3/TRBV12-4
clone_size: few
j_call: TRBJ1-1
d_call: NA
cdr3_nt: TGTGCCAGCAGTTTATCCACTTATACTGAAGCTTTCTTT
cdr3_aa: CASSLSTYTEAFF

v_call: TRBV27
clone_size: NA
j_call: TRBJ2-2
d_call: NA
cdr3_nt: TGTGCCAGCAGTTTATGGGGCTCTCCCGGGGAGCTGTTTTTT
cdr3_aa: CASSLWGSPGELFF